The T cell receptor beta chain described here comes from a study of blood T cell repertoires in COVID-19. The repertoire was sequenced with immunoSEQ multiplex PCR; TCRdb's copy has only in-frame clones and lacks some. The table shows about 170,000 clones, with 70% to 90% occurring only once. The CDR3 extends over 14 amino acids. Germline lookup yields CDR1 MNHEY and CDR2 SMNVEV (reference sequence). V dropped 6 bases and J dropped 0 bases, with 9 bases sitting between them. Patients of the Seattle cohort, enrolled during active infection, were followed longitudinally. Specimen: peripheral blood. V usage is TRBV27 and J usage is TRBJ1-5, with D perhaps TRBD1 (6 bases). The receptor was derived from a woman aged 80 or over with COVID-19, enrolled during active disease. CDR3 sequence: CASRGHSSNQPQHF. Written as DNA, the CDR3 is TGTGCCAGCAGGGGACACTCTAGCAATCAGCCCCAGCATTTT.